The 12 T cell receptor beta chains reported below all come from one sample, sequenced in a study of blood T cell repertoires in COVID-19. Data came from immunoSEQ multiplex PCR; TCRdb stores just in-frame clones and leaves some out. The repertoire consists of around 58,000 clones, with roughly 91% occurring once and the leading ten covering about 9.4%. The specimen was PBMCs or T cells enriched from blood (not recorded which). These receptors were taken from a woman between 35 and 50 years old who had recovered from COVID-19.

The chain combines TRBV19 with TRBJ2-3, with D uncertain. The CDR3 is 14 amino acids. Looked up from germline, CDR1 is LNHDA and CDR2 is SQIVND (reference sequence). The ends were cut back, 1 base at V and 3 bases at J, with 8 bases in the middle. CDR3 DNA: TGTGCCAGTAGTATAGGGCAGAATACAGATACGCAGTATTTT. Protein sequence: CASSIGQNTDTQYF.

The V and J genes are TRBV6-4 and TRBJ2-6; D is possibly TRBD1 (6 bases). The CDR3 runs to 16 residues. Deletions cut 8 bases from V and 0 bases from J, with 14 bases between. Germline lookup yields CDR1 MRHNA and CDR2 SNTAGT. CDR3 sequence reads: CASAAAGVSGANVLTF. CDR3 in DNA: TGTGCCAGCGCTGCTGCAGGGGTCTCTGGGGCCAACGTCCTGACTTTC.

V usage is TRBV11-3 and J usage is TRBJ1-2; TRBD1 is a possible D gene (6 bases). V was clipped by 0 bases and J by 2 bases, with 16 bases between them. This CDR3 is 17 amino acids long. CDR1 is SGHNT and CDR2 is YENEEA in the germline V gene. The CDR3 DNA follows: TGTGCCAGCAGCTTAGATATTTCGGGAAGGGGGAACTATGGCTACACCTTC. Translation gives CASSLDISGRGNYGYTF.

The J gene is TRBJ1-1, the V gene TRBV11-3, with TRBD1 identical over 7 bases. The CDR3 runs to 15 residues. Germline V lookup: CDR1 SGHNT, CDR2 YENEEA. Trimming took 5 bases from V and 2 from J; bases not matched to a gene: 8. The CDR3 DNA follows: TGTGCCAGCAGCCATTTTGGGACAGTTAACACTGAAGCTTTCTTT. Its translation: CASSHFGTVNTEAFF. Full variable domain (missing parts from reference TRBV11-3 and TRBJ1-1): EAGVVQSPRYKIIEKKQPVAFWCNPISGHNTLYWYLQNLGQGPELLIRYENEEAVDDSQLPKDRFSAERLKGVDSTLKIQPAELGDSAVYLCASSHFGTVNTEAFFGQGTRLTVV.

The chain is built from TRBV5-6 and TRBJ1-1; 11 bases match TRBD1. CDR1 is SGHDT, CDR2 YYEEEE, per germline. Losses at the gene ends were 4 bases for V and 7 bases for J; bases not matched to a gene: 3. The CDR3 runs 13 residues. The CDR3 DNA reads TGTGCCAGCAGCGGACAGGGGGCGGTTGAAGCTTTCTTT. Translating it yields CASSGQGAVEAFF.

In its sample, this clone was seen once. The rearrangement joins TRBV7-9 to TRBJ2-5; 9 nucleotides agree with TRBD2. CDR3 size: 15 residues. The J segment lost 2 bases and the V segment lost 5 bases, leaving 6 bases of the junction unmatched. The germline V gene has CDR1 SEHNR and CDR2 FQNEAQ (reference sequence). The CDR3 DNA reads as TGTGCCAGCAGCCCGAAGACTAGCGGACAAGAGACCCAGTACTTC. It translates to CASSPKTSGQETQYF.

In nucleotides, the CDR3 is TGTGCCAGCAGTCGAAATACAGGGGGCGCCGGTGGCTACACCTTC. Translation: CASSRNTGGAGGYTF. The J gene is TRBJ1-2, the V gene TRBV6-5; 9 bases fit TRBD1. Germline V lookup: CDR1 MNHEY, CDR2 SVGAGI. V was pared by 5 bases and J by 7 bases, with 11 bases of the junction left unmatched. The CDR3 is made up of 15 amino acids.

V usage is TRBV2 and J usage is TRBJ2-1, with 11 bases fitting TRBD2. V gave up 2 bases and J gave up 10 bases; unmatched junction bases: 4. CDR3 size: 14 residues. CDR1 and CDR2 (germline): SNHLY, FYNNEI. CDR3 protein: CASSEYLAGGEQFF. The CDR3 bases are TGTGCCAGCAGTGAATACCTAGCGGGGGGCGAGCAGTTCTTC.

The genes are TRBV18 and TRBJ1-1; 9 bases match TRBD1. J lost 6 bases, V lost 4 bases, and 9 bases had no gene match. Germline V gene sequence: CDR1 KGHSH, CDR2 LQKENI. The CDR3 totals 15 residues. In nucleotides, the CDR3 is TGTGCCAGCTCACAAAAGGGACAGGGAATGGCTGAAGCTTTCTTT. Its translation is CASSQKGQGMAEAFF.

V usage is TRBV29-1 and J usage is TRBJ2-5; TRBD2 might be the D (7 bases). Germline V CDR1 and CDR2: SQVTM, ANQGSEA. The CDR3 length is 13 residues. V dropped 5 bases and J dropped 7 bases, with 17 bases sitting between them. The CDR3 bases are TGCAGCGTTAATAGAGGGGGGGCTGCGACCCAGTACTTC. This gives the protein CSVNRGGAATQYF.

V usage is TRBV29-1 and J usage is TRBJ1-2; weak D call: TRBD1 (5 bases). Germline V gives CDR1 SQVTM, CDR2 ANQGSEA. Trimming shortened V by 5 bases and J by 2 bases, and 18 bases separated the two germline ends. The CDR3 totals 15 residues. For the CDR3, the DNA is TGCAGCGTTCTCTCGACGACAGAATCCAACTATGGCTACACCTTC. Protein product: CSVLSTTESNYGYTF.

This clone appeared once. This chain connects TRBV11-2 to TRBJ2-5; no clear D. V lost 1 base to trimming and J lost 3 bases, with 6 bases between them. The CDR3 contains 13 residues. Germline CDR1 and CDR2: SGHAT and FQNNGV. CDR3 sequence: CASSLALKETQYF. The DNA of the CDR3 is TGTGCCAGCAGCTTAGCACTAAAAGAGACCCAGTACTTC. The variable domain in full, with the rest retrieved from reference TRBV11-2 and TRBJ2-5, is EAGVAQSPRYKIIEKRQSVAFWCNPISGHATLYWYQQILGQGPKLLIQFQNNGVVDDSQLPKDRFSAERLKGVDSTLKIQPAKLEDSAVYLCASSLALKETQYFGPGTRLLVL.